These T cell receptor beta chains were read from a single sample in a study of T cell changes during pregnancy in multiple sclerosis. The assay was immunoSEQ multiplex PCR, and TCRdb's table has in-frame clones only and misses some. The sample shows 85,000 to 90,000 clones, 75% to 95% of them seen only once. The sequencing used peripheral blood, collected in the first trimester of pregnancy. The receptors were sampled from a female donor in good health, enrolled as a control in a pregnancy study. The CDR3 runs from the conserved cysteine through the conserved F or W. A D gene is named only where the DNA matches it firmly. The size entry is marked missing in some rows and otherwise reads once, few, many or a size class.

clone size,D gene,J gene,V gene,CDR3 protein,CDR3 DNA
NA,NA,TRBJ2-1,TRBV25-1,CASSGGRVRNNEQFF,TGTGCCAGCAGTGGTGGCAGGGTTAGGAACAATGAGCAGTTCTTC
NA,TRBD1,TRBJ2-7,TRBV5-4,CASSLQGREQYF,TGTGCCAGCAGCTTACAGGGGCGCGAGCAGTACTTC
NA,NA,TRBJ2-3,TRBV14,CASSQGLNTQYF,TGTGCCAGCAGCCAAGGACTAAATACGCAGTATTTT
NA,TRBD2,TRBJ2-3,TRBV10-3,CAISESETGGPHTQYF,TGTGCCATCAGTGAGTCTGAAACGGGGGGGCCGCATACGCAGTATTTT
NA,NA,TRBJ1-4,TRBV6-5,CASGMYSPNEKLFF,TGTGCCAGCGGAATGTACAGCCCTAATGAAAAACTGTTTTTT
NA,NA,TRBJ2-7,TRBV5-1,CASSLATDEQYF,TGCGCCAGCAGCTTGGCTACAGACGAGCAGTACTTC
NA,NA,TRBJ1-2,TRBV19,CASSSFRGYDYGYTF,TGTGCCAGTAGCTCGTTCAGGGGTTATGACTATGGCTACACCTTC
NA,NA,TRBJ2-3,TRBV6-6,CASSWDTTDTQYF,TGTGCCAGCAGTTGGGACACTACAGATACGCAGTATTTT
NA,NA,TRBJ1-5,TRBV18,CASSRDRSNQPQHF,TGTGCCAGCTCACGAGACAGAAGCAATCAGCCCCAGCATTTT
NA,TRBD1,TRBJ2-1,TRBV11-3,CASSSTGGFEQFF,TGTGCCAGCAGCTCCACAGGGGGCTTTGAGCAGTTCTTC
NA,TRBD2,TRBJ2-1,TRBV10-3,CAIRGTSGGAFNEQFF,TGTGCCATCAGGGGGACTAGCGGGGGGGCCTTTAATGAGCAGTTCTTC
few,NA,TRBJ1-1,TRBV7-2,CASSLDRNTEAFF,TGTGCCAGCAGCTTAGATAGGAACACTGAAGCTTTCTTT
NA,TRBD1,TRBJ2-5,TRBV7-2,CASSPDRGFQETQYF,TGTGCCAGCAGCCCCGACAGGGGATTCCAAGAGACCCAGTACTTC
NA,TRBD1,TRBJ1-2,TRBV5-1,CASRFGQGQSYGYTF,TGCGCCAGCAGATTCGGACAGGGACAGTCTTATGGCTACACCTTC
NA,TRBD1,TRBJ1-2,TRBV18,CASSQTGNRGYTF,TGTGCCAGCTCACAGACAGGGAATCGGGGCTACACCTTC
NA,TRBD2,TRBJ2-5,TRBV7-2,CASSLSGSGETQYF,TGTGCCAGCAGCTTAAGCGGGAGCGGGGAGACCCAGTACTTC